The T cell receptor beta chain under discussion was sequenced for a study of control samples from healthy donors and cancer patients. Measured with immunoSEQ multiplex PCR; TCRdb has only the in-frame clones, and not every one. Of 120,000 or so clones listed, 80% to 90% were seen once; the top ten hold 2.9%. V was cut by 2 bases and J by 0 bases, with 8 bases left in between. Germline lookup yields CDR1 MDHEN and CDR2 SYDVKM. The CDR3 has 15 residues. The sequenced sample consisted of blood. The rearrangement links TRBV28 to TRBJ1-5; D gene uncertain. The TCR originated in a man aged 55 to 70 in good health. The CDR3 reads CASSLGGLSNQPQHF. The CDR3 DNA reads TGTGCCAGCAGTTTAGGAGGGCTTAGCAATCAGCCCCAGCATTTT. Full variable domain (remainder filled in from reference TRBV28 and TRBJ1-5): DVKVTQSSRYLVKRTGEKVFLECVQDMDHENMFWYRQDPGLGLRLIYFSYDVKMKEKGDIPEGYSVSREKKERFSLILESASTNQTSMYLCASSLGGLSNQPQHFGDGTRLSIL.